A selection of T cell receptor beta chains follows, all from one sample in a study of blood T cell repertoires in COVID-19. Repertoires were generated with immunoSEQ multiplex PCR, while TCRdb's copy carries only in-frame clones and drops some. In the table there are about 240,000 clones, roughly 87% of which are singletons. Input material: peripheral blood. The source is a man aged 60 to 75 who had recovered from COVID-19. Both conserved end residues are part of each CDR3. The D gene is left open where the match is weak. The size entry is marked missing in some rows and otherwise reads once, few, many or a size class.

NA	NA	TRBV2	TRBJ2-5	CASTGISETQYF	TGTGCCAGCACAGGGATTTCGGAGACCCAGTACTTC
NA	NA	TRBV18	TRBJ1-5	CASSPQPRQPQHF	TGTGCCAGCTCACCACAGCCGAGGCAGCCCCAGCATTTT
NA	NA	TRBV3-1/TRBV3-2	TRBJ2-7	CASSGRDSAYEQYF	TGTGCCAGCAGCGGCCGGGACTCAGCCTACGAGCAGTACTTC
NA	TRBD2	TRBV3-1/TRBV3-2	TRBJ2-3	CASSPISGATDTQYF	TGTGCCAGCAGTCCCATCAGCGGGGCCACAGATACGCAGTATTTT
NA	NA	TRBV29-1	TRBJ1-1	CSVARTGHINTEAFF	TGCAGCGTTGCGCGTACAGGCCACATCAACACTGAAGCTTTCTTT
NA	NA	TRBV28	TRBJ1-3	CASSSGVFSGNTIYF	TGTGCCAGCAGTTCAGGGGTTTTCTCTGGAAACACCATATATTTT
NA	NA	TRBV11-3	TRBJ2-1	CASSVSTGGPNNEQFF	TGTGCCAGCAGCGTATCTACGGGGGGCCCGAACAATGAGCAGTTCTTC
few	TRBD1	TRBV6-4	TRBJ1-5	CASSAEAGGYQPQHF	TGTGCCAGCAGTGCGGAGGCAGGGGGGTATCAGCCCCAGCATTTT
NA	NA	TRBV4-2	TRBJ1-6	CASSQEPGERSPLHF	TGTGCCAGCAGCCAAGAGCCGGGGGAGAGGTCACCCCTCCACTTT
NA	TRBD1	TRBV7-9	TRBJ1-3	CASSPLTGTGRNTIYF	TGTGCCAGCAGCCCCCTAACTGGGACAGGTAGAAACACCATATATTTT
NA	NA	TRBV6-5	TRBJ2-7	CASRRGGTGVYEQYF	TGTGCCAGCAGAAGGGGGGGGACGGGCGTCTACGAGCAGTACTTC
NA	NA	TRBV5-1	TRBJ2-1	CASSLAGGHYNEQFF	TGCGCCAGCAGCTTGGCTGGGGGCCATTACAATGAGCAGTTCTTC
NA	TRBD1	TRBV6-5	TRBJ1-1	CASSLGGPGSTEAFF	TGTGCCAGCAGTTTAGGGGGCCCCGGAAGCACTGAAGCTTTCTTT
NA	TRBD2	TRBV6-6	TRBJ2-3	CASSPLNPLAGDTDTQYF	TGTGCCAGCAGTCCCCTCAATCCGCTAGCGGGGGACACAGATACGCAGTATTTT
few	TRBD2	TRBV4-2	TRBJ2-1	CASSQDPKRGTSEQFF	TGTGCCAGCAGCCAAGATCCCAAGCGGGGGACTAGTGAGCAGTTCTTC
NA	NA	TRBV24-1	TRBJ1-1	CATSGDTSTEAFF	TGTGCCACCAGCGGGGACACGAGCACTGAAGCTTTCTTT
NA	NA	TRBV27	TRBJ1-5	CASSLFPGTKAQHF	TGTGCCAGCAGTTTGTTTCCGGGGACTAAGGCCCAGCATTTT
NA	NA	TRBV13	TRBJ2-2	CASRGTAGELFF	TGTGCCAGCCGCGGGACAGCCGGGGAGCTGTTTTTT
NA	NA	TRBV6-6	TRBJ2-1	CASSPLSEQFF	TGTGCCAGCAGTCCCCTATCTGAGCAGTTCTTC
NA	TRBD1	TRBV3-1/TRBV3-2	TRBJ1-6	CASSHWDRALNSPLHF	TGTGCCAGCAGCCACTGGGACAGGGCTTTGAATTCACCCCTCCACTTT
NA	NA	TRBV24-1	TRBJ2-1	CATRGGGLNEQFF	TGTGCCACCAGAGGGGGGGGCCTCAATGAGCAGTTCTTC
NA	TRBD1	TRBV11-2	TRBJ2-1	CASSPRTGSGNEQFF	TGTGCCAGCAGCCCCCGGACAGGGTCCGGCAATGAGCAGTTCTTC
NA	TRBD1	TRBV5-1	TRBJ2-5	CASGPGQGAIETQYF	TGCGCCAGCGGCCCGGGACAGGGGGCTATAGAGACCCAGTACTTC
NA	TRBD2	TRBV9	TRBJ2-3	CASSVVPAGGLGTTQYF	TGTGCCAGCAGCGTAGTCCCAGCGGGGGGCTTAGGGACTACGCAGTATTTT
NA	NA	TRBV5-1	TRBJ2-2	CASSSVQGGELFF	TGCGCCAGTTCGAGCGTTCAGGGCGGGGAGCTGTTTTTT
NA	NA	TRBV21-1	TRBJ1-1	CASSKVAGKNTEAFF	TGTGCCAGCAGCAAAGTCGCGGGTAAGAACACTGAAGCTTTCTTT
NA	TRBD1	TRBV19	TRBJ2-4	CASAGTGVQWSVQYF	TGTGCCAGTGCCGGGACAGGAGTTCAATGGTCGGTTCAGTACTTC
NA	TRBD1	TRBV3-1/TRBV3-2	TRBJ2-3	CASSRTGGRDTQYF	TGTGCCAGCAGTCGGACAGGGGGAAGGGATACGCAGTATTTT
NA	TRBD1	TRBV19	TRBJ2-2	CASMGTGYTGELFF	TGTGCCAGTATGGGGACAGGGTACACCGGGGAGCTGTTTTTT
once	TRBD2	TRBV19	TRBJ2-1	CASSIVAGGRNEQFF	TGTGCCAGTAGTATCGTAGCGGGGGGGCGGAATGAGCAGTTCTTC
NA	TRBD1	TRBV15	TRBJ2-2	CATSRGIQGTGELFF	TGTGCCACCAGCAGAGGGATACAGGGGACCGGGGAGCTGTTTTTT
NA	NA	TRBV11-1	TRBJ2-3	CASSLLPGRTNTQYF	TGTGCCAGCAGCTTACTGCCAGGCCGAACCAATACGCAGTATTTT
NA	TRBD2	TRBV19	TRBJ2-3	CASGLRGGQTDTQYF	TGTGCCAGTGGATTGCGCGGGGGGCAGACAGATACGCAGTATTTT
NA	NA	TRBV20-1	TRBJ1-4	CSASSGQGNEKLFF	TGCAGTGCTAGTTCCGGACAAGGAAATGAAAAACTGTTTTTT
NA	TRBD1	TRBV9	TRBJ2-5	CATSRGQGRQETQYF	TGTGCCACCAGCAGAGGACAGGGCCGGCAAGAGACCCAGTACTTC
NA	TRBD1	TRBV4-2	TRBJ1-1	CASSHGRQGAETEAFF	TGTGCCAGCAGCCACGGACGACAGGGGGCCGAAACTGAAGCTTTCTTT
NA	TRBD1	TRBV7-9	TRBJ2-7	CASSLVRGGSVGEQYF	TGTGCCAGCAGCTTAGTGCGAGGGGGCTCTGTCGGGGAGCAGTACTTC